This T cell receptor (beta chain) appears in the sequencing data of a study of T cell responses to AZD1222 COVID-19 vaccine. Study-level results: Regions left unmutated in variants are reportedly the target of nearly half of spike-specific TCRs.

Trimming pared 0 bases from V and 4 bases from J, leaving 7 bases between. This CDR3 comprises 13 residues. Looked up from germline, CDR1 is SGHRS and CDR2 is YFSETQ. Points on this clone: The antigen remains undetermined. This sample includes further DNA sequences coding for the same CDR3.

Profiling relied on immunoSEQ multiplex PCR, and the TCRdb table lists in-frame clones only, not all of them. Of more than 140,000 clones listed, about 91% are singletons. The source of this sequence is an adult in good health. The sequencing here drew on peripheral blood, taken on day 0 of AZD1222 vaccination. The chain uses TRBV5-1 and TRBJ1-1; D gene uncertain. The CDR3 DNA sequence: TGCGCCAGCAGCTTGGTCGGGAGCACTGAAGCTTTCTTT. It is translated as CASSLVGSTEAFF.